The 25 T cell receptor beta chains given below trace back to one sample, sequenced in a study of molecular identifiers for immune sequencing clone quantification. TCRdb reprocessed the PCR reads via MiXCR and lists one record per CDR3 protein. The data hold hundreds of thousands of distinct CDR3 sequences, with around 25% observed a single time. Material: naive CD8+ T cells from blood, with Jurkat cell RNA spiked in. This sample's subset: FACS-sorted CD8+CD4-CCR7+CD45RA+ naive T cells. These receptors originate from a human donor in good health. Some libraries in this study had Jurkat cell RNA spiked in.

The CDR3 DNA follows: TGTGCCAGCAGCCTAAGAGACATACTCGGGGACAGGGTCTATGAGCAGTTCTTC. It codes for CASSLRDILGDRVYEQFF. The V and J genes are TRBV14 and TRBJ2-1; 9 bases fit TRBD1. Trimming at V came to 4 bases and at J to 8 bases, leaving 18 bases not matched to a gene. The CDR3 totals 18 residues. The V gene's germline CDR1 is SGHDN and CDR2 FVKESK.

As to this clonotype: This may come from a read error, since a much larger clone is one base off. The chain links TRBV12-3 or TRBV12-4 to TRBJ1-1, with D maybe TRBD1 (6 bases). CDR3 length: 14 residues. The CDR3, as DNA: TGTGCCAGCAGTTTTCAGGGGCTTGCCACTGGAGCTTTCTTT. This sequence encodes CASSFQGLATGAFF.

The chain has TRBV13 and TRBJ2-2; 9 positions agree with TRBD1. The V gene's germline CDR1 is PRHDT and CDR2 FYEKMQ (reference sequence). The trim removed 10 bases at V and 0 bases at J, leaving 3 bases unmatched. This CDR3 has 14 residues. CDR3 loop: CATRQGANTGELFF. In DNA, the CDR3 is TGTGCCACAAGACAGGGGGCGAACACCGGGGAGCTGTTTTTT. The full variable domain, with the rest looked up from reference TRBV13 and TRBJ2-2, is AAGVIQSPRHLIKEKRETATLKCYPIPRHDTVYWYQQGPGQDPQFLISFYEKMQSDKGSIPDRFSAQQFSDYHSELNMSSLELGDSALYFCATRQGANTGELFFGEGSRLTVL.

In its sample, this clonotype was seen many times. V and J are TRBV28 and TRBJ2-7; D is unresolved. V lost 7 bases, J lost 9 bases, and 16 bases lay in between. The germline gives CDR1 MDHEN, CDR2 SYDVKM. This CDR3 region has 12 residues. CDR3 sequence (DNA): TGTGCCAGCAATTCGGTCGAAAACGGGCAGTACTTC. Amino acids: CASNSVENGQYF.

In this sample, this clonotype turned up many times. V usage is TRBV5-4 and J usage is TRBJ1-1; tentatively, D is TRBD1 (6 bases). CDR3 length: 18 residues. Germline V gene lookup returns CDR1 SGHNT and CDR2 YYREEE (reference sequence). Trimming cost V 4 bases and J 4 bases, with 26 bases left between them. This CDR3 reads CASSLSTDRIFTFTEAFF. The CDR3 bases are TGTGCCAGCAGCCTCTCGACAGACAGGATTTTTACGTTCACTGAAGCTTTCTTT.

The gene calls are TRBV11-2 and TRBJ2-2, with D possibly TRBD2 on 7 matching bases. This CDR3 has 15 amino acids. Trimming took 5 bases from V and 4 from J, leaving 14 bases between them. Germline V lookup: CDR1 SGHAT, CDR2 FQNNGV. The CDR3 DNA follows: TGTGCCAGCAGCCCGGGCGGGGGCGTCACCGGGGAGCTGTTTTTT. Its protein is CASSPGGGVTGELFF.

This clonotype came up many times. The CDR3 region is CSVEDPDAGARVNTEAFF. The CDR3 DNA reads TGCAGCGTTGAAGATCCGGATGCGGGGGCGCGGGTGAACACTGAAGCTTTCTTT. The V gene is TRBV29-1, the J gene TRBJ1-1; maybe TRBD1 (6 bases). From germline, CDR1 is SQVTM and CDR2 ANQGSEA. Trimming cost V 0 bases and J 0 bases, with 20 bases left between them. The CDR3 consists of 18 residues.

A remark on this clonotype: A read error may explain this, as a much larger clone is one base away. In nucleotides, the CDR3 is TGTGCCAGCAGCCAAGGACACAGCACAGAAACGCAGTATTTT. This gives the protein CASSQGHSTETQYF. V gene TRBV11-2 combines with J gene TRBJ2-3; tentatively, D is TRBD1 (5 bases). Germline V lookup: CDR1 SGHAT, CDR2 FQNNGV. The CDR3 has 14 amino acids.

This clonotype was detected only once. The rearrangement links TRBV7-9 to TRBJ1-1, with D possibly being TRBD1 (5 bases). V lost 1 base, J lost 3 bases, and 9 bases lay in between. This CDR3 has 14 amino acids. CDR1 and CDR2 from the germline V gene are SEHNR and FQNEAQ (reference sequence). CDR3 DNA: TGTGCCAGCAGCTTAGTTCCCAGGGACACTGAAGCTTTCTTT. Its protein is CASSLVPRDTEAFF.

The chain has TRBV6-5 and TRBJ2-4; tentatively, D is TRBD1 (5 bases). The CDR3 totals 15 residues. Germline CDR1 and CDR2: MNHEY and SVGAGI. Between the trimmed V and J ends, which lost 2 bases and 1 base, there was a span of 9 bases. The CDR3 DNA reads TGTGCCAGCAGTTACCAGGGTGCGGCCAAAAACATTCAGTACTTC. Protein product: CASSYQGAAKNIQYF.

As concerns this clonotype: It may be a read error: a sequence one base away is much more abundant. J is TRBJ2-7 and V is TRBV20-1; D perhaps matches TRBD2 (5 bases). This CDR3 comprises 13 residues. Germline V gene data show CDR1 as DFQATT and CDR2 as SNEGSKA (reference sequence). The CDR3 region is CSAGGPGSCEQYF. In DNA, the CDR3 is TGCAGTGCTGGCGGGCCTGGCTCCTGCGAGCAGTACTTC.

Many counts were recorded for this clonotype. The chain recombines TRBV4-3 with TRBJ1-1; no firm D call. The V end lost 0 bases, the J end lost 5 bases, and 10 bases lay between the germline ends. This CDR3 spans 14 amino acids. Germline V gene sequence: CDR1 LGHNA, CDR2 YSLEER. CDR3 loop: CASSQDRGGTEAFF. CDR3 nucleotide sequence: TGCGCCAGCAGCCAAGATCGGGGAGGAACTGAAGCTTTCTTT.

In this sample, this clonotype turned up a few times. This rearrangement joins TRBV5-6 to TRBJ2-2; 8 bases match TRBD1. Germline CDR1 is SGHDT and CDR2 is YYEEEE. V shed 0 bases and J 5 bases; nucleotides not matched to a gene: 9. The CDR3 is made up of 17 amino acids. CDR3: CASSLAGRGRNTGELFF. The CDR3 coding sequence is TGTGCCAGCAGCTTGGCGGGCAGGGGGCGAAATACCGGGGAGCTGTTTTTT.

The V and J genes are TRBV15 and TRBJ2-3; the match to TRBD1 covers 8 bases. The germline gives CDR1 LNHNV, CDR2 YYDKDF (reference sequence). Unmatched junction bases numbered 8, after V lost 4 bases and J lost 2 bases. This CDR3 spans 16 amino acids. The CDR3 is CATSTAGGWSTDTQYF. The CDR3 nucleotides are TGTGCCACCAGCACCGCAGGGGGCTGGTCCACAGATACGCAGTATTTT.

This clonotype was seen ten or more times. V gene TRBV6-5 combines with J gene TRBJ2-5, with 7 bases matching TRBD2. CDR3 length equals 13 residues. Germline CDR1 is MNHEY and CDR2 is SVGAGI. Trimming removed 5 bases from V and 10 bases from J; junction bases left unmatched: 10. The CDR3 DNA reads as TGTGCCAGCAGTCCCCTGGCTAGCGGAAACCAGTACTTC. Its translation: CASSPLASGNQYF.

This clonotype was recorded many times. The rearrangement uses TRBV5-1 and TRBJ2-7, with D perhaps being TRBD1 or TRBD2 (5 bases each). V lost 4 bases and J lost 2, with 13 bases in between. Germline V gives CDR1 SGHRS, CDR2 YFSETQ. This CDR3 is built from 14 residues. CDR3 nucleotides: TGCGCCAGCAGCATAGGGGACGGAGCCTACGAGCAGTACTTC. Its protein product is CASSIGDGAYEQYF.

This clonotype was recorded at least ten times. J is TRBJ2-7 and V is TRBV7-9; 13 bases fit TRBD2. V was clipped by 5 bases and J by 0 bases; unmatched bases: 7. Germline loops: CDR1 SEHNR, CDR2 FQNEAQ (reference sequence). This CDR3 is built from 17 residues. As DNA, the CDR3 is TGTGCCAGCAGCCCTGGACTAGCGGGAGACCGCTCCTACGAGCAGTACTTC. Translated, it gives CASSPGLAGDRSYEQYF.

There are a few counts of this clonotype. The rearrangement uses TRBV5-1 and TRBJ1-5; 7 bases agree with TRBD1. There are 15 residues in the CDR3. V was clipped by 4 bases and J by 0 bases; unmatched bases: 4. Germline CDR1 SGHRS, CDR2 YFSETQ. This CDR3 reads CASSQQGYSNQPQHF. CDR3 sequence (DNA): TGCGCCAGCAGCCAACAGGGGTATAGCAATCAGCCCCAGCATTTT. The whole variable domain, remainder taken from reference TRBV5-1 and TRBJ1-5, is KAGVTQTPRYLIKTRGQQVTLSCSPISGHRSVSWYQQTPGQGLQFLFEYFSETQRNKGNFPGRFSGRQFSNSRSEMNVSTLELGDSALYLCASSQQGYSNQPQHFGDGTRLSIL.

The table lists this clonotype with a few counts. A read error is possible here, since a much larger clone lies one base away. The chain joins TRBV6-5 to TRBJ2-2; D is unclear. Germline-derived CDR1 and CDR2 are MNHEY and SVGAGI. The CDR3 covers 12 residues. This CDR3 is CTSSGSSGELFF. The CDR3 DNA reads TGTACCAGCAGTGGGTCCTCCGGGGAGCTGTTTTTT.

About this clonotype: A much larger clone lies one base from this, so it may be a read error. The conserved final phenylalanine or tryptophan is absent from the CDR3, which likely points to a read error. The chain uses TRBV3-1 and TRBJ1-1; D unclear. The V gene's germline CDR1 is LGHDT and CDR2 YNNKEL (reference sequence). With 1 base removed from V and 4 bases from J, the gap between germline ends came to 7 bases. This CDR3 comprises 13 residues. CDR3 protein: CASSQAGFTEAFS. CDR3 DNA sequence: TGTGCCAGCAGCCAAGCGGGGTTCACTGAAGCTTTCTCT.

As concerns this clonotype: A much larger clone differs from this one at a single base, so this may be a read error. J is TRBJ2-7 and V is TRBV5-3; D may be TRBD2 (5 bases). TRBV5-3 is recorded as an ORF, its role being uncertain. The CDR3 spans 13 residues. CDR3 sequence (DNA): TGTGCCAGCAGCGTAGCGAGGACCTACGAGCAGTGCTTC. It translates to CASSVARTYEQCF.

This clonotype has only a few counts. V is TRBV7-9 and J is TRBJ1-3, with 7 nucleotides matching TRBD1. Germline V lookup: CDR1 SEHNR, CDR2 FQNEAQ (reference sequence). CDR3 size: 19 residues. After removal of 5 bases from V and 0 bases from J, the junction contained 16 bases not matched to a gene. In DNA, the CDR3 is TGTGCCAGCAGCCAGCAGGCGGGGAGGACAGGATTCTCTGGAAACACCATATATTTT. Translation: CASSQQAGRTGFSGNTIYF.

This clonotype was counted only a few times. This chain joins TRBV4-1 and TRBJ2-1; 7 bases map to TRBD2. Trimming cost V 5 bases and J 3 bases; bases outside gene matches: 10. CDR3 size: 16 residues. Per germline, CDR1 MGHRA and CDR2 YSYEKL. The CDR3 region is CASSGHGGDYYNEQFF. In DNA form, the CDR3 reads TGCGCCAGCAGCGGCCATGGCGGGGACTACTACAATGAGCAGTTCTTC.

This clonotype was seen repeatedly, ten times or more. The V call is TRBV4-3, the J call TRBJ1-4; TRBD1 agrees at 10 bases. J gave up 6 bases and V 3 bases, and 7 bases lay outside the gene matches. The CDR3 consists of 16 residues. Per germline, CDR1 LGHNA and CDR2 YSLEER. CDR3 protein: CASSQGPGTGDEKLFF. CDR3 DNA: TGCGCCAGCAGCCAGGGTCCCGGGACAGGGGATGAAAAACTGTTTTTT.

This clonotype was observed a few times. The rearrangement joins TRBV7-3 to TRBJ1-1; 7 nucleotides align to TRBD1. Germline V CDR1 and CDR2: SGHTA, FQGTGA. Trimming removed 2 bases from V and 3 bases from J; junction bases left unmatched: 12. The CDR3 extends over 17 amino acids. In DNA, the CDR3 is TGTGCCAGCAGCTTAGTTGCAGGGGGTACTCGGGACACTGAAGCTTTCTTT. This codes for CASSLVAGGTRDTEAFF.